This T cell receptor beta chain was observed in a study of regulatory T cells in long-lasting Graves disease. General study findings and limits: Public clonotype sharing was higher in persistent than newly diagnosed patients.

Combining iRepertoire HTBI primers with Arm-PCR of CDR3 regions, the authors built TCR beta libraries. One entry per CDR3 protein, called by TCRdb with MiXCR from the multiplex PCR reads. Of 400,000 to 650,000 distinct CDR3 sequences listed, around 16% are singletons. This clonotype has at least ten counts. Its antigen is unidentified. Time point described: newly diagnosed GD, antithyroid drugs for less than 3 months. Researchers made the TCR library from RNA that was extracted from PBMCs. The same specimen was also included in a second study, on T cells in Graves' hyperthyroidism and ophthalmopathy. This second study says: Ophthalmopathy got predicted by the model a median about six months before its onset.

Sequenced here: peripheral blood mononuclear cells (PBMCs), sampled at new diagnosis, from a patient treated with antithyroid drugs. The receptor's source is a woman aged 40 to 65 with Graves disease.

CDR3 sequence (DNA): TGTGCCGCCGGCAGGGATGGCTATGGCTACACCTTC. Its protein is CAAGRDGYGYTF. The V gene is TRBV10-3, the J gene TRBJ1-2, with D perhaps matching TRBD1 (5 bases). The germline gives CDR1 ENHRY, CDR2 SYGVKD. The CDR3 runs 12 residues. Trimming stripped 11 bases from V and 4 bases from J, with 14 bases between.